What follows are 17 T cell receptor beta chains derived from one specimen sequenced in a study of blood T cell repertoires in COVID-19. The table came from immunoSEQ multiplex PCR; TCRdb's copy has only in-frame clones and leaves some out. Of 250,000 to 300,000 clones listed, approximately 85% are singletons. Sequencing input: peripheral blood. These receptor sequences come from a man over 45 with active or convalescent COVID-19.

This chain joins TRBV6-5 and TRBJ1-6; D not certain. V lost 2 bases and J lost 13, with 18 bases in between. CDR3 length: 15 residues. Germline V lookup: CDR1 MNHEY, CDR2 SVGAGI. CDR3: CASSYLADPVLPLHF. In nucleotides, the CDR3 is TGTGCCAGCAGTTACCTAGCGGACCCAGTTCTTCCCCTCCACTTT.

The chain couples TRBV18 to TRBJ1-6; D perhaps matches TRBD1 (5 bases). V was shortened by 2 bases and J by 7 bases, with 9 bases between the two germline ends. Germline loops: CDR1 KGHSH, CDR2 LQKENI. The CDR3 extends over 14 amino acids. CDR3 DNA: TGTGCCAGCTCACCAAACAGGTCCAATTCACCCCTCCACTTT. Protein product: CASSPNRSNSPLHF.

The CDR3 reads CASSITGWNTEAFF. DNA of the CDR3: TGTGCCAGTAGTATCACAGGGTGGAACACTGAAGCTTTCTTT. The V gene is TRBV19, the J gene TRBJ1-1, with D perhaps TRBD1 (6 bases). Germline V gene lookup returns CDR1 LNHDA and CDR2 SQIVND (reference sequence). CDR3 size: 14 residues. The germline V and J ends were trimmed by 3 bases and 1 base, with 9 bases remaining between them. The full variable domain, rest sourced from reference TRBV19 and TRBJ1-1, is DGGITQSPKYLFRKEGQNVTLSCEQNLNHDAMYWYRQDPGQGLRLIYYSQIVNDFQKGDIAEGYSVSREKKESFPLTVTSAQKNPTAFYLCASSITGWNTEAFFGQGTRLTVV.

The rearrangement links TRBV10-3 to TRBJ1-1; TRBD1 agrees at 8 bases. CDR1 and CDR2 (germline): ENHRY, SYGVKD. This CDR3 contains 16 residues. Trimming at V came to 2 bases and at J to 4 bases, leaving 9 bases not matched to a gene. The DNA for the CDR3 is TGTGCCATCAGTGAGGGGGGACAGGCCGCCAGCACTGAAGCTTTCTTT. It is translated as CAISEGGQAASTEAFF.

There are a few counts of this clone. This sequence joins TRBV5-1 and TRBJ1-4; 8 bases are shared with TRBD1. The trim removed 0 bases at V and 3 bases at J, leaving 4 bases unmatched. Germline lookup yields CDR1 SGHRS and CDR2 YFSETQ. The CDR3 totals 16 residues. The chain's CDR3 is CASSLGDRTANEKLFF. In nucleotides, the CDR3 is TGCGCCAGCAGCTTGGGGGACAGGACGGCTAATGAAAAACTGTTTTTT.

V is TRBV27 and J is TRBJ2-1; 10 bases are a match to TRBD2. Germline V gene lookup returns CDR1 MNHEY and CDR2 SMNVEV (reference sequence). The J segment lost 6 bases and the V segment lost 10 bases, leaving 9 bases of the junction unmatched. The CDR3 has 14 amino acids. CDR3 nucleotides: TGTGCCACCCGCGGGGCTAGCGGGAGCAATGAGCAGTTCTTC. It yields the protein CATRGASGSNEQFF.

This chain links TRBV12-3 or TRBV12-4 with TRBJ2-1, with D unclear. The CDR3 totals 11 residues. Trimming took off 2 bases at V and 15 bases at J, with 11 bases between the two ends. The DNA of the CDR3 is TGTGCCAGCAGTTTAAGAGAATTGTGGTTCTTC. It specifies CASSLRELWFF.

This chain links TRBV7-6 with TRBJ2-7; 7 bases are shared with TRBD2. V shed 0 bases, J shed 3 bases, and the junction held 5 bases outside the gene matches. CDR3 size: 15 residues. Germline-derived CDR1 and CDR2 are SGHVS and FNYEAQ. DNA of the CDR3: TGTGCCAGCAGCTTAGCTGGCGGGAGAAGCTACGAGCAGTACTTC. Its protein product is CASSLAGGRSYEQYF.

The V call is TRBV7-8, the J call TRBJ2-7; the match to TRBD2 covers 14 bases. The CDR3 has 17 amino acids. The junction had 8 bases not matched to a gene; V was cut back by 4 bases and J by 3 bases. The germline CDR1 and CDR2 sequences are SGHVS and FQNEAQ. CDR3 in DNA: TGTGCCAGCAGCTCACGCGAGGGACTAGCGGGGGACTACGAGCAGTACTTC. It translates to CASSSREGLAGDYEQYF.

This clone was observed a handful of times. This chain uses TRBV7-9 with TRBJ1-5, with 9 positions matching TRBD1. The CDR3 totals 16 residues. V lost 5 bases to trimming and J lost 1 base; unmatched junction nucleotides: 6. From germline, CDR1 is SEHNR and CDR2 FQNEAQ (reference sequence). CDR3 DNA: TGTGCCAGCAGCCTGTGGGGGACAGGGAGCAATCAGCCCCAGCATTTT. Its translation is CASSLWGTGSNQPQHF. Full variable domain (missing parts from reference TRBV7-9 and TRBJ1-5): DTGVSQNPRHKITKRGQNVTFRCDPISEHNRLYWYRQTLGQGPEFLTYFQNEAQLEKSRLLSDRFSAERPKGSFSTLEIQRTEQGDSAMYLCASSLWGTGSNQPQHFGDGTRLSIL.

The CDR3 region has the DNA TGTGCCAGCAGCCCGCTAGCGGGAGGGACCGGGGAGCTGTTTTTT. The encoded protein is CASSPLAGGTGELFF. V and J are TRBV5-4 and TRBJ2-2, with 12 bases fitting TRBD2. The CDR3 loop spans 15 amino acids. Germline loops: CDR1 SGHNT, CDR2 YYREEE (reference sequence). Trimming cost V 4 bases and J 5 bases; bases outside gene matches: 3. Full variable domain (missing parts from reference TRBV5-4 and TRBJ2-2): ETGVTQSPTHLIKTRGQQVTLRCSSQSGHNTVSWYQQALGQGPQFIFQYYREEENGRGNFPPRFSGLQFPNYSSELNVNALELDDSALYLCASSPLAGGTGELFFGEGSRLTVL.

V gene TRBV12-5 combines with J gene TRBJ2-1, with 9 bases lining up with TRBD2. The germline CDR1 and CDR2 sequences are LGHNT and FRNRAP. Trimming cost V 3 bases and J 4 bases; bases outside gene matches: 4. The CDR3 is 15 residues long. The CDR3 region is CASGFRREGYNEQFF. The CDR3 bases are TGTGCTAGTGGTTTTCGGCGGGAGGGTTACAATGAGCAGTTCTTC. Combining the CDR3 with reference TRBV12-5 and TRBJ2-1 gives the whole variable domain DARVTQTPRHKVTEMGQEVTMRCQPILGHNTVFWYRQTMMQGLELLAYFRNRAPLDDSGMPKDRFSAEMPDATLATLKIQPSEPRDSAVYFCASGFRREGYNEQFFGPGTRLTVL.

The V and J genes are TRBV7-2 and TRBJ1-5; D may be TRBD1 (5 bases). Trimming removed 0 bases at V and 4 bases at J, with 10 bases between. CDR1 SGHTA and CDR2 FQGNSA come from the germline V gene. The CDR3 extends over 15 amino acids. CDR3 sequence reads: CASSLAVGPNQPQHF. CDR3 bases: TGTGCCAGCAGCTTAGCAGTGGGGCCGAATCAGCCCCAGCATTTT.

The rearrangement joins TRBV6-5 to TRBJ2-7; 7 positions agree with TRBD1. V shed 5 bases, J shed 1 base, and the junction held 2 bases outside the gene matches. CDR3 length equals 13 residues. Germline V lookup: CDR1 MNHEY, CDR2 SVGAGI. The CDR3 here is CASSRDRSYEQYF. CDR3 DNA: TGTGCCAGCAGTAGGGACAGATCCTACGAGCAGTACTTC.

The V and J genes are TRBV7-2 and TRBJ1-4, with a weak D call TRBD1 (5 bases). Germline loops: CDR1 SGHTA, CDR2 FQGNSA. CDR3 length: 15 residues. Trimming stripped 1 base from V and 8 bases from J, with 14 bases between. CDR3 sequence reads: CASSLVAGQGEKLFF. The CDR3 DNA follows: TGTGCCAGCAGCTTAGTGGCAGGGCAGGGAGAAAAACTGTTTTTT.

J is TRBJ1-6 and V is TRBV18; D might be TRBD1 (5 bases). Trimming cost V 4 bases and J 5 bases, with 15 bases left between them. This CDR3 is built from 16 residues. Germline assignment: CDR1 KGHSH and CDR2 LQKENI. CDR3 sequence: CASSRERAGNNSPLHF. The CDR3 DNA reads TGTGCCAGCTCACGTGAAAGGGCAGGGAATAATTCACCCCTCCACTTT.

CDR3 coding DNA: TGTGCCACCAGCAGAGCGACAGGGAAGGAGTACTTC. Encoded protein: CATSRATGKEYF. The chain couples TRBV15 to TRBJ2-7; 7 bases are a match to TRBD1. The CDR3 length is 12 residues. Germline V gives CDR1 LNHNV, CDR2 YYDKDF (reference sequence). V gave up 1 base and J gave up 11 bases; unmatched junction bases: 5. Filled out from reference TRBV15 and TRBJ2-7, the complete variable domain reads DAMVIQNPRYQVTQFGKPVTLSCSQTLNHNVMYWYQQKSSQAPKLLFHYYDKDFNNEADTPDNFQSRRPNTSFCFLDIRSPGLGDTAMYLCATSRATGKEYFGPGTRLTVT.